This T cell receptor (beta chain) was sequenced in a study of blood T cells in healthy people across ages. Overall study results and limits: PBMCs left unsorted prevented a conclusive naive versus antigen-experienced comparison. More naive CD4+ cells and higher diversity marked long-lived donors relative to aged donors.

There are a few counts of this clonotype. Its antigen is not identified. Through a sample-barcoded 5' primer and a J-beta primer mix, a second PCR was run for 7 to 11 cycles. TCRdb re-called the 5' RACE reads with MiXCR, one entry per CDR3 protein. The sample has under 2 million distinct CDR3 sequences; about 31% are singletons. Germline V gives CDR1 MNHEY, CDR2 SMNVEV (reference sequence). V lost 8 bases to trimming and J lost 2 bases, with 16 bases between them. The CDR3 sequence is 14 residues long. Every donor contributed around 10 milliliters of peripheral blood by blood draw. This rearrangement joins TRBV27 to TRBJ2-7; TRBD2 might be the D (6 bases). The TCR sequence derives from a woman aged 30 to 39 in good health. Sequencing input: blood. The CDR3 DNA reads TGTGCCAGCTGGCGGGCGGGGAATACCTACGAGCAGTACTTC. Translating it yields CASWRAGNTYEQYF.